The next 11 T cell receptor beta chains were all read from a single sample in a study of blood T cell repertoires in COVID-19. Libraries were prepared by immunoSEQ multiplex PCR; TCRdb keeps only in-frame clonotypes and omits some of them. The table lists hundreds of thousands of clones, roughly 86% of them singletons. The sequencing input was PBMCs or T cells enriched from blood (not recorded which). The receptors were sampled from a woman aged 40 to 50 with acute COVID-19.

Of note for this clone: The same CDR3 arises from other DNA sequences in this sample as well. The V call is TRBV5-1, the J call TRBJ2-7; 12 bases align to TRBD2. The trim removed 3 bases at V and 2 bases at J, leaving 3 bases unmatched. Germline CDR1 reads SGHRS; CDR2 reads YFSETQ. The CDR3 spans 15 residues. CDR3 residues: CASSSTSGGTYEQYF. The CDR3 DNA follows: TGCGCCAGCAGCTCCACTAGCGGGGGGACCTACGAGCAGTACTTC.

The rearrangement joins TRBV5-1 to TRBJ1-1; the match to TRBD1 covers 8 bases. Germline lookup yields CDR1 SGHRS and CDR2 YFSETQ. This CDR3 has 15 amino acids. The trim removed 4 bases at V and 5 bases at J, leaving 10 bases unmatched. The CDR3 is CASSPWTGRETEAFF. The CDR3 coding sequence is TGCGCCAGCAGCCCATGGACAGGGCGGGAAACTGAAGCTTTCTTT. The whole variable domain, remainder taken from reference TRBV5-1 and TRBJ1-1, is KAGVTQTPRYLIKTRGQQVTLSCSPISGHRSVSWYQQTPGQGLQFLFEYFSETQRNKGNFPGRFSGRQFSNSRSEMNVSTLELGDSALYLCASSPWTGRETEAFFGQGTRLTVV.

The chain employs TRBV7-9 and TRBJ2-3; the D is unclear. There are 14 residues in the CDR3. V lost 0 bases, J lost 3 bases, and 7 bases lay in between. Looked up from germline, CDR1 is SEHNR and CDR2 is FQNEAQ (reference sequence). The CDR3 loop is CASSLAHSTDTQYF. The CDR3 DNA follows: TGTGCCAGCAGCTTAGCCCACTCGACAGATACGCAGTATTTT.

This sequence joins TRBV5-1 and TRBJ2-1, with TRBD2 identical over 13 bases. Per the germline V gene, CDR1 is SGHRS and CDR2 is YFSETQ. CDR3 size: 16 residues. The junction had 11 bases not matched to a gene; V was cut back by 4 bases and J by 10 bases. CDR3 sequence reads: CASSGRGTSGDQEQFF. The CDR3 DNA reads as TGCGCCAGCAGCGGGAGAGGGACTAGCGGGGATCAAGAGCAGTTCTTC.

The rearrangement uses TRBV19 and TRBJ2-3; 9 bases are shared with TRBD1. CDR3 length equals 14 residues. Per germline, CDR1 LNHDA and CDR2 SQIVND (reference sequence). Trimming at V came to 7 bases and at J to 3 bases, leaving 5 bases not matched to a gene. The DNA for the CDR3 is TGTGCCAGTACCGACAGGGGGATAACAGATACGCAGTATTTT. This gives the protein CASTDRGITDTQYF.

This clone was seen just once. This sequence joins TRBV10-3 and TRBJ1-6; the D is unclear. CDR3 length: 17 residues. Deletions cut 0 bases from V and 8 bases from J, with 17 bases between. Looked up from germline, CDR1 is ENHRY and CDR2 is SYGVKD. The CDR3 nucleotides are TGTGCCATCAGTGAGTCGAACCCCGCAGGTTCGGATTCACCCCTCCACTTT. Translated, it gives CAISESNPAGSDSPLHF.

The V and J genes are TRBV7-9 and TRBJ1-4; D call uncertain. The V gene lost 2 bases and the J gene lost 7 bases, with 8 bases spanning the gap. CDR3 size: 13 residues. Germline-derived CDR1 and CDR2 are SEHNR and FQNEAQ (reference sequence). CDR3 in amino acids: CASSLPPGEKLFF. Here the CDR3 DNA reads TGTGCCAGCAGCTTACCGCCGGGTGAAAAACTGTTTTTT.

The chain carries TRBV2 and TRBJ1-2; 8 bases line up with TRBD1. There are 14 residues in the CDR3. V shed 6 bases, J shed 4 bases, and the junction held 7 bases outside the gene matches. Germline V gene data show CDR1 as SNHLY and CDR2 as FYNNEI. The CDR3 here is CASSNDRGFYGYTF. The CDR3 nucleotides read TGTGCCAGCAGCAATGACAGGGGATTCTATGGCTACACCTTC.

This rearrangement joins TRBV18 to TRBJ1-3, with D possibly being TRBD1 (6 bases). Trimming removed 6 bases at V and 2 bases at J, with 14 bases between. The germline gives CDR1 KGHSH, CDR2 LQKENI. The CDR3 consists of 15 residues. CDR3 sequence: CASSDYKGAGNTIYF. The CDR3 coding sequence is TGTGCCAGCTCTGATTACAAGGGGGCTGGAAACACCATATATTTT.

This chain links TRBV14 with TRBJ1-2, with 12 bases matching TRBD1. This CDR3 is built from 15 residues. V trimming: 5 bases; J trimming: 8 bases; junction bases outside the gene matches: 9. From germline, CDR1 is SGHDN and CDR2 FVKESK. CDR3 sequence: CASSVRDRGRRGYTF. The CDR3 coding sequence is TGTGCCAGCAGCGTCCGGGACAGGGGGCGCCGAGGCTACACCTTC.

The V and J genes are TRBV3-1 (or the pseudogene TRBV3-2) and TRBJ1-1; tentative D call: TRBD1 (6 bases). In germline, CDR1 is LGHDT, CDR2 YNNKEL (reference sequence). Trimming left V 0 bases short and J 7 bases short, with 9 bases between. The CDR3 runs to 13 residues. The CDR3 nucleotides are TGTGCCAGCAGCCAAGATGCAGGGGTTGAAGCTTTCTTT. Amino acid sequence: CASSQDAGVEAFF.